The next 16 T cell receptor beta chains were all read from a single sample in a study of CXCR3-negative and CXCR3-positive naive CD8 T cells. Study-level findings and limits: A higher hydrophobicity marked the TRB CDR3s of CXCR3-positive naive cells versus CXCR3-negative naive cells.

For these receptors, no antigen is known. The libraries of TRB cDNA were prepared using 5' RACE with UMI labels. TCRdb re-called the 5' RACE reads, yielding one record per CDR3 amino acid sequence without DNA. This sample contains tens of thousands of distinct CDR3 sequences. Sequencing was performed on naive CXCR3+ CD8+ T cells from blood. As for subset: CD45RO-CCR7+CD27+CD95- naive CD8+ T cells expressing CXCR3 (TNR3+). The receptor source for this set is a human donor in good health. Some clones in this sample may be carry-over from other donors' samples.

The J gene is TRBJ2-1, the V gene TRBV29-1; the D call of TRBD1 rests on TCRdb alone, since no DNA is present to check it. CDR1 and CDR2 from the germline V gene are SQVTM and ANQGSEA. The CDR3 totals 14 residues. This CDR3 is CSVLRGTGENEQFF.

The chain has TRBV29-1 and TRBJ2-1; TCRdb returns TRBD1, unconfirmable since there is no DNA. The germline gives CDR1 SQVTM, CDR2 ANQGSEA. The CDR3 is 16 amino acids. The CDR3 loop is CSVDGRDRINYNEQFF.

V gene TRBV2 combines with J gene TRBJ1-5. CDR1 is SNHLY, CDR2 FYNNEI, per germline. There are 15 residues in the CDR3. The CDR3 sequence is CASSESPGGGQPQHF.

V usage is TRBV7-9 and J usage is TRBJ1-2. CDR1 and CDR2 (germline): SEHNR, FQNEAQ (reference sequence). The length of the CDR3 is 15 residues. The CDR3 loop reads CASSIEHDQDYGYTF.

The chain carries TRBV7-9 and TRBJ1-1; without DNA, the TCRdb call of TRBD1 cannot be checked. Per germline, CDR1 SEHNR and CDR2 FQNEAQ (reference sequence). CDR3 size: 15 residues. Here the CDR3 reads CASYRSGHKNTEAFF.

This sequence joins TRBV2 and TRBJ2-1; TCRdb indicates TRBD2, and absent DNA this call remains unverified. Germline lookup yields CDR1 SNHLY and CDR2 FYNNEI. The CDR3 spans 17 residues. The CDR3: CASSEGLGTTTYNEQFF. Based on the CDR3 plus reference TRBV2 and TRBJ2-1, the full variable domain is EPEVTQTPSHQVTQMGQEVILRCVPISNHLYFYWYRQILGQKVEFLVSFYNNEISEKSEIFDDQFSVERPDGSNFTLKIRSTKLEDSAMYFCASSEGLGTTTYNEQFFGPGTRLTVL.

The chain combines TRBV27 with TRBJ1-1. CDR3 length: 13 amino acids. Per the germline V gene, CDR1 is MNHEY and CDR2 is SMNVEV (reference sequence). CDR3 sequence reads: CASSLLASTEAFF.

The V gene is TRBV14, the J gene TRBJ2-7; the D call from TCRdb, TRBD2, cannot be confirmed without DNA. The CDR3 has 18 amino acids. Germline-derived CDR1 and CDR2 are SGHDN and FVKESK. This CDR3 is CASSQDLGTSGGDYEQYF. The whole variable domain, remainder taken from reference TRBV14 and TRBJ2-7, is EAGVTQFPSHSVIEKGQTVTLRCDPISGHDNLYWYRRVMGKEIKFLLHFVKESKQDESGMPNNRFLAERTGGTYSTLKVQPAELEDSGVYFCASSQDLGTSGGDYEQYFGPGTRLTVT.

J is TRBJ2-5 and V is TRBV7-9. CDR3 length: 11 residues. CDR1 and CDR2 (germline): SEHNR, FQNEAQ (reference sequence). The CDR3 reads CASSLQETQYF.

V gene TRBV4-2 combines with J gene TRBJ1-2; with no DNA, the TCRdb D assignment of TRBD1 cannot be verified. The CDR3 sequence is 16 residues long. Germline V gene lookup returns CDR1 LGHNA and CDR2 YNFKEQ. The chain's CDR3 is CASSQVGTELNYGYTF.

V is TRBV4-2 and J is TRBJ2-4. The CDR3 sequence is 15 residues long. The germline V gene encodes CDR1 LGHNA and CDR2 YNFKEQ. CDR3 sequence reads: CASSQEILAKNIQYF.

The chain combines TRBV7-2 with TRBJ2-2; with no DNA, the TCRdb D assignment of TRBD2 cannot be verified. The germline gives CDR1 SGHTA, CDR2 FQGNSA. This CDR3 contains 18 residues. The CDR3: CASSATSGRAGNTGELFF. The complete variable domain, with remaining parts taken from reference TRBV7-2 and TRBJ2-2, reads GAGVSQSPSNKVTEKGKDVELRCDPISGHTALYWYRQSLGQGLEFLIYFQGNSAPDKSGLPSDRFSAERTGGSVSTLTIQRTQQEDSAVYLCASSATSGRAGNTGELFFGEGSRLTVL.

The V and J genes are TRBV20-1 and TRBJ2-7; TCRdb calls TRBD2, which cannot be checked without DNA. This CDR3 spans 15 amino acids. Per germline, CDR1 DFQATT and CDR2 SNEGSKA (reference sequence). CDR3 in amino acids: CSASVLAGGTYEQYF.

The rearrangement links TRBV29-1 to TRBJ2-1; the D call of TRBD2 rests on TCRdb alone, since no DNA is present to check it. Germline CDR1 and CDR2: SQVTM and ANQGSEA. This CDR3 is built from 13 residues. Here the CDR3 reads CSVASGGVNEQFF.

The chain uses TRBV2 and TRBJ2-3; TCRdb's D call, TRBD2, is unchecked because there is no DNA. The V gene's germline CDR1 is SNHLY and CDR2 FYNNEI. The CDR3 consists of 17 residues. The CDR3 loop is CASRRGTSGTRGDTQYF.

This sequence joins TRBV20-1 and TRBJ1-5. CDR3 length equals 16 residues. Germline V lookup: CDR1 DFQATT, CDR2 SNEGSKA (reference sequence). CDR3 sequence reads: CSASNSRQYSNQPQHF.